This T cell receptor (beta chain) was recorded in a study of blood T cell repertoires in COVID-19. About the study: Samples representing acute and convalescent COVID-19 were sourced from the United States, Italy and Spain. The analysed material was cDNA or gDNA that came from T cells, B-cell-depleted T cells, or PBMCs.

Germline loops: CDR1 LNHDA, CDR2 SQIVND (reference sequence). J gave up 7 bases and V 3 bases, and 0 bases lay outside the gene matches. The CDR3 runs 12 residues. In the source study's methods: Estimation of nucleated cell counts relied on the amplification of reference gene primers. Sequencing was performed with immunoSEQ multiplex PCR; in TCRdb, only in-frame clones are kept and a portion is missing. V, J and clone size are taken as reported in that table, and D and trimming were inferred from the DNA itself. The data show approximately 200,000 clones, around nine tenths seen once. The TCR comes from a man between 18 and 35 years old with active or convalescent COVID-19. Sequencing was performed on peripheral blood. The V and J genes are TRBV19 and TRBJ2-1; 7 bases agree with TRBD2. The CDR3 coding sequence is TGTGCCAGTAGTATGGGGGGGAATGAGCAGTTCTTC. It encodes CASSMGGNEQFF.